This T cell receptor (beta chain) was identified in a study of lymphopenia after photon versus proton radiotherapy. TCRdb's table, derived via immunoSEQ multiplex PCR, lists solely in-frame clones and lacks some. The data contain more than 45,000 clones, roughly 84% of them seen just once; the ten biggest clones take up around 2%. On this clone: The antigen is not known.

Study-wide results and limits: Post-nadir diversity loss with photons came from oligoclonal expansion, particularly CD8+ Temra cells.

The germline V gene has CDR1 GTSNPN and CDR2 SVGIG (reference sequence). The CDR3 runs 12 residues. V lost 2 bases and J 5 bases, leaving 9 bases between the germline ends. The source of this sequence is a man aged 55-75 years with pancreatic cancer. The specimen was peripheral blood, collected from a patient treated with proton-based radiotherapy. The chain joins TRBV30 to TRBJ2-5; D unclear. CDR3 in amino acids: CAWSPLMETQYF. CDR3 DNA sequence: TGTGCCTGGAGTCCCCTGATGGAGACCCAGTACTTC.